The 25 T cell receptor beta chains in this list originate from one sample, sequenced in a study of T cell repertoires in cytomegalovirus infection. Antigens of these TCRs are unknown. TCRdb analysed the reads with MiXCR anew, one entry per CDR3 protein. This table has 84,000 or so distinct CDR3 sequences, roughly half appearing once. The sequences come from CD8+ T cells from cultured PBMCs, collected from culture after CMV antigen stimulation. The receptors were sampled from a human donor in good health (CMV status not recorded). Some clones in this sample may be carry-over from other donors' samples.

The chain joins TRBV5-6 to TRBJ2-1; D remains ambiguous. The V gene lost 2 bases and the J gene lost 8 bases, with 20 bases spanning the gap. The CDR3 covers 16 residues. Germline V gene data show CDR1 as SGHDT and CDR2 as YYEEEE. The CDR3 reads CASSLTWVGPADEQFF. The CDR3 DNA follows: TGTGCCAGCAGCTTAACCTGGGTAGGGCCCGCGGATGAGCAGTTCTTC.

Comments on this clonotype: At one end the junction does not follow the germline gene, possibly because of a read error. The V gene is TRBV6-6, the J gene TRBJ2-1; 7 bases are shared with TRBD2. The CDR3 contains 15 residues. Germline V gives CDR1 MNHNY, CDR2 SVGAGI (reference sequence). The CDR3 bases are TGTGCCAGCAGTTACTCGACTAGCCGGGCCAATAAGCAGTTCTTC. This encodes CASSYSTSRANKQFF.

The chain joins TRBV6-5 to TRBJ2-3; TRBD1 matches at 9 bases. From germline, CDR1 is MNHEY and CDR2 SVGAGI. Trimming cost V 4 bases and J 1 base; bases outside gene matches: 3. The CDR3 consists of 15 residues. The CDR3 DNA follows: TGTGCCAGCAGTTGGACAGGGGTAGGCACAGATACGCAGTATTTT. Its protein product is CASSWTGVGTDTQYF.

CDR3 in DNA: TGTGCCAGCAGTTTAACTAGCGGGTTCTCCTACGAGCAGTACTTC. This translates into CASSLTSGFSYEQYF. This chain uses TRBV27 with TRBJ2-7, with 9 bases fitting TRBD2. This CDR3 region has 15 residues. From germline, CDR1 is MNHEY and CDR2 SMNVEV (reference sequence). With 2 bases clipped from V and 0 bases from J, the junction kept 2 bases outside the gene matches.

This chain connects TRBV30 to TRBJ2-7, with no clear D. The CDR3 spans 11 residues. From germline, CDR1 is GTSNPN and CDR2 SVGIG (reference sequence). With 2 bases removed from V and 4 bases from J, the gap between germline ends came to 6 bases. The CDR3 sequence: CAWSSPYEQYF. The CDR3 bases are TGTGCCTGGAGTTCTCCTTACGAGCAGTACTTC.

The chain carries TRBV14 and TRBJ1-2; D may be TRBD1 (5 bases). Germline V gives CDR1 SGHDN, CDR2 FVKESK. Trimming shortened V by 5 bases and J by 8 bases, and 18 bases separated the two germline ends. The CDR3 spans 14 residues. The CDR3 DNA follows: TGTGCCAGCAGCAACCCGGGGACGGGGGACGGCTACACCTTC. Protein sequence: CASSNPGTGDGYTF.

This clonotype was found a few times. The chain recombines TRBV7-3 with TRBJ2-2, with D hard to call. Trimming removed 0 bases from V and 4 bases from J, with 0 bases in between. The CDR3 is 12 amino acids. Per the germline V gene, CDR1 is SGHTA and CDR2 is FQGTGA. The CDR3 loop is CASSLTTGELFF. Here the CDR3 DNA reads TGTGCCAGCAGCTTAACCACCGGGGAGCTGTTTTTT. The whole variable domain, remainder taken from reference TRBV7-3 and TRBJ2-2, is GAGVSQTPSNKVTEKGKYVELRCDPISGHTALYWYRQSLGQGPEFLIYFQGTGAADDSGLPNDRFFAVRPEGSVSTLKIQRTERGDSAVYLCASSLTTGELFFGEGSRLTVL.

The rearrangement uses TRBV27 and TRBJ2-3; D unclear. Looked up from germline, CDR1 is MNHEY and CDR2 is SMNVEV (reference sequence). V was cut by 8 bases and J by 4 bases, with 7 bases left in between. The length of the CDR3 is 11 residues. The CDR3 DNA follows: TGTGCCAGCGCTTCCGCAGATACGCAGTATTTT. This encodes CASASADTQYF.

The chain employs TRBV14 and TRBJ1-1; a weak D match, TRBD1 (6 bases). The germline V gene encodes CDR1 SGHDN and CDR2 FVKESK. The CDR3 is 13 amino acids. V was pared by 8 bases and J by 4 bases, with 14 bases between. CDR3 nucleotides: TGTGCCAGCGGACGTCGGGGGCTCACTGAAGCTTTCTTT. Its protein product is CASGRRGLTEAFF.

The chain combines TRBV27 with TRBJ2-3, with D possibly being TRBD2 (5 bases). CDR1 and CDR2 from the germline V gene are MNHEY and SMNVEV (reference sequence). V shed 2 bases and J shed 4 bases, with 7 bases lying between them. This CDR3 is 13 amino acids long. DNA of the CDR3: TGTGCCAGCAGTTTAGCTAGCCCAGATACGCAGTATTTT. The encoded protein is CASSLASPDTQYF.

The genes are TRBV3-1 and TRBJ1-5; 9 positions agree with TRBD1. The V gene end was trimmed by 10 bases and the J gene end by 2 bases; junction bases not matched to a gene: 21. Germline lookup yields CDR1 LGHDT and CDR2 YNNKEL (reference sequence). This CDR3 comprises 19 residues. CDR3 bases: TGTGCCAAAACGATTACAGGGGGCGCGGAGGTCGGGGGCAATCAGCCCCAGCATTTT. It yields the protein CAKTITGGAEVGGNQPQHF.

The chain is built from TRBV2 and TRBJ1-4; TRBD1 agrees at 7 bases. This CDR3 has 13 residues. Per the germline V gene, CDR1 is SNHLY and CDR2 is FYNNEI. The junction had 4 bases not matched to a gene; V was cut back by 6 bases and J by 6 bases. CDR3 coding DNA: TGTGCCAGCAGGAGGCAGGGGGATGAAAAACTGTTTTTT. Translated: CASRRQGDEKLFF.

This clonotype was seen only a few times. CDR3 sequence reads: CASSHRSTGDREANEQFF. As DNA, the CDR3 is TGCGCCAGCAGCCACCGTTCAACAGGGGATCGAGAGGCCAATGAGCAGTTCTTC. The chain employs TRBV4-1 and TRBJ2-1; 7 bases match TRBD1. CDR1 is MGHRA and CDR2 is YSYEKL in the germline V gene. Trimming cost V 3 bases and J 6 bases; bases outside gene matches: 17. The CDR3 covers 18 residues.

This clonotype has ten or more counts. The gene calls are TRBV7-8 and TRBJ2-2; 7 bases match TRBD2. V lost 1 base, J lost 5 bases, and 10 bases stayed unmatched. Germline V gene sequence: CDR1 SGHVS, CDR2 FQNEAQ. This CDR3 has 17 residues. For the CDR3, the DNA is TGTGCCAGCAGCTTAGAGCTCATCGGGGGGAATACCGGGGAGCTGTTTTTT. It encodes CASSLELIGGNTGELFF. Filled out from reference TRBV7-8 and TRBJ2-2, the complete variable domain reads GAGVSQSPRYKVAKRGQDVALRCDPISGHVSLFWYQQALGQGPEFLTYFQNEAQLDKSGLPSDRFFAERPEGSVSTLKIQRTQQEDSAVYLCASSLELIGGNTGELFFGEGSRLTVL.

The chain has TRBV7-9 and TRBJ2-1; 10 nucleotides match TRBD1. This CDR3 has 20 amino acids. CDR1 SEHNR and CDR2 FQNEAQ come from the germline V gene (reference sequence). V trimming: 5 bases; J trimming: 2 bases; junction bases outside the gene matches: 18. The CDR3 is CASSPRTGGTPMGAYNEQFF. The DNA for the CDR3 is TGTGCCAGCAGCCCCCGGACAGGGGGTACCCCTATGGGTGCCTACAATGAGCAGTTCTTC.

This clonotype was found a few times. For the CDR3, the DNA is TGTGCCACCAGCAGAGATTGGGGGGTCGGGAACACTGAAGCTTTCTTT. Encoded protein: CATSRDWGVGNTEAFF. The chain uses TRBV15 and TRBJ1-1; a possible D gene is TRBD1 (5 bases). CDR3 length equals 16 residues. Trimming stripped 0 bases from V and 1 base from J, with 12 bases between. Germline V gives CDR1 LNHNV, CDR2 YYDKDF (reference sequence). Based on the CDR3 plus reference TRBV15 and TRBJ1-1, the full variable domain is DAMVIQNPRYQVTQFGKPVTLSCSQTLNHNVMYWYQQKSSQAPKLLFHYYDKDFNNEADTPDNFQSRRPNTSFCFLDIRSPGLGDTAMYLCATSRDWGVGNTEAFFGQGTRLTVV.

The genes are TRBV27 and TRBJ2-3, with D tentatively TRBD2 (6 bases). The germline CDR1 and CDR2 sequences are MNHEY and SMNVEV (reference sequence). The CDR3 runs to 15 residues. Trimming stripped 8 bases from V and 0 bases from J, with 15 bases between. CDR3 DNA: TGTGCCAGCGGATTACTAGCATGGAGCACAGATACGCAGTATTTT. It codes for CASGLLAWSTDTQYF.

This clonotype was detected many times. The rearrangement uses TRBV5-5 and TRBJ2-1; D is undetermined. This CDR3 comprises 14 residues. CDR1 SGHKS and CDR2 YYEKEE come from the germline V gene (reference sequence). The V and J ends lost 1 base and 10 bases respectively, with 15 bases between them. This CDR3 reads CASSLRSSYGEQFF. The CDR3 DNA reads TGTGCCAGCAGCTTGAGGTCCTCGTACGGAGAGCAGTTCTTC.

The CDR3 coding sequence is TGTGCCGCCACGGGGGATACTGCAACTAATGAAAAACTGTTTTTT. Protein sequence: CAATGDTATNEKLFF. V gene TRBV5-4 combines with J gene TRBJ1-4; D possibly corresponds to TRBD1 (5 bases). Germline lookup yields CDR1 SGHNT and CDR2 YYREEE (reference sequence). Trimming removed 10 bases at V and 0 bases at J, with 16 bases between. There are 15 residues in the CDR3.

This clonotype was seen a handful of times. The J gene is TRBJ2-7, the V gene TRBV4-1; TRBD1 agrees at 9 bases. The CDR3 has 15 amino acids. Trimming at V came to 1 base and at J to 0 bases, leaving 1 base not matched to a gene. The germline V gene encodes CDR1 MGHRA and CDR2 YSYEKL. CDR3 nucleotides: TGCGCCAGCAGCCAAGCGACAGGGGGCTCCTACGAGCAGTACTTC. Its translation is CASSQATGGSYEQYF.

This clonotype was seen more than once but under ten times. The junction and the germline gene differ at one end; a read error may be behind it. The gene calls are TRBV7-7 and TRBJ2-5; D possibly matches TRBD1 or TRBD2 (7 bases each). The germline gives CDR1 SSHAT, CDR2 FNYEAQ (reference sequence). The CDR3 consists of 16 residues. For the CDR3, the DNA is TGTGCTAGCAGCTTAGGTCAGGGGGGGTACCAAGAGACCCAGTACTTC. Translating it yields CASSLGQGGYQETQYF.

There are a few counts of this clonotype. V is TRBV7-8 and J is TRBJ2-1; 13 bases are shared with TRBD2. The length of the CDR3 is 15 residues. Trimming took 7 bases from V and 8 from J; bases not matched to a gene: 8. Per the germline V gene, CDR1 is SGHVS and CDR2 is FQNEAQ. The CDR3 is CASTPTSGGRDEQFF. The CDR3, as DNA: TGTGCCAGCACCCCGACTAGCGGGGGGCGTGATGAGCAGTTCTTC.

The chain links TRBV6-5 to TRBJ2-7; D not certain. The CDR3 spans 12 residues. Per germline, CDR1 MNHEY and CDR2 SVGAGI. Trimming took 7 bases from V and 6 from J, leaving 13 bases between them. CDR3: CASMNRALEQYF. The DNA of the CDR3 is TGTGCCAGCATGAATAGGGCCCTCGAGCAGTACTTC.

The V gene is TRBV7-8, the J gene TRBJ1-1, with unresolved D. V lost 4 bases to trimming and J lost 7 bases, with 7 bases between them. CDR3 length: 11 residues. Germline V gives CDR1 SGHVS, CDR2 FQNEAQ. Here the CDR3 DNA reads TGTGCCAGCAGCTCGGCCAATGAAGCTTTCTTT. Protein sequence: CASSSANEAFF.

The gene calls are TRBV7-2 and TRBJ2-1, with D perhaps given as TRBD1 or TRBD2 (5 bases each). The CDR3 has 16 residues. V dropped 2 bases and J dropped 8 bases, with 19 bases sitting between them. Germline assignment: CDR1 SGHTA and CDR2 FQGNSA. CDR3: CASSLPRDARPYEQFF. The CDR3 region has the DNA TGTGCCAGCAGCTTACCTCGGGACGCCCGCCCCTATGAGCAGTTCTTC.